This T cell receptor beta chain emerged from a study of beta chain features in type 1 diabetes (dated by TCRdb to 2016 to 2019). Concerning the study at large: Mean age, gender distribution, total cell number and subset yield did not differ between patients and healthy donors. A total of 107,917,701 sorted cells were examined across all samples, and RNA yield correlated strongly with the number of cells per subset. The study compared the TCRB repertoires of sorted circulating CD4+ T cell subsets in recently diagnosed type 1 diabetes patients with those in matched healthy donors. Regulatory and stem cell-like memory subsets were obtained from only 8 patients and roughly 8 healthy donors, while naive and central memory subsets were obtained from all 30 or so donors.

Overall study outcomes, separate from this receptor: Because cDNA was sequenced instead of genomic DNA, highly expressing activated cells could be over-represented, though the groups showed no difference in activation or CD3 levels. The naive, central memory and regulatory TCRB repertoires appeared to resemble one another more closely among patients than among healthy donors. Because small numbers of individuals were included in the HLA sub-analyses, any influence of HLA type on TCRB rearrangement was left unresolved. Patients with type 1 diabetes made fewer insertions and deleted more nucleotides at VDJ recombination sites, implying thymic rearrangement abnormalities. Shorter templates might be favored by PCR, yet because patient and control samples were amplified and corrected together, any such skew would affect both groups equally. A moderate but significant shortening of TCRB CDR3 length was observed in type 1 diabetes patients in all four CD4+ subsets.

Trimmed from V: 6 bases; trimmed from J: 0 bases; junction bases lacking a gene match: 1. Reading the germline V gene gives CDR1 SQVTM and CDR2 ANQGSEA. Spanning cysteine to phenylalanine, the CDR3 consists of 13 amino acids. The entry retains the CDR3 DNA only, 39 bases that are in frame from base 1. With regard to this clone: The antigen it recognizes is unknown. Base qualities are missing; no much larger clone stands one base away.

The High Capacity cDNA Reverse Transcription Kit was used to reverse transcribe all of the isolated RNA, meaning that expressed TCRB transcripts were what got sequenced. Deep immunoSEQ sequencing was applied to naive, central memory and regulatory T cell samples, giving an average of about 3.4 million total reads per sample. After sorted cells were lysed in RLT buffer, RNA was extracted with DNase-treated RNeasy Micro or Mini kits, with the choice depending on cell number. Each cell subset was processed separately to prevent cross-contamination, with patient and healthy donor samples processed together. The immunoSEQ multiplex PCR was used to amplify TCRB sequences from cDNA, generating 87-bp fragments that spanned the CDR3 region. The amplicons were sequenced using the Illumina HiSeq platform. Per the original workflow: Synthetic template baselines were used to correct PCR bias computationally, reads within Hamming distance 2 were collapsed, and singletons that could not be merged were discarded. Reads were aligned against IMGT so that V, D and J genes, CDR3 length and insertions or deletions at six rearrangement sites could be assigned. Within each subset, clonotype counts were normalized to sorted cell number, after which true diversity and Gini coefficients were computed with the tcR R package. The overlap coefficient, calculated on TCRB nucleotide sequences, was used to quantify repertoire sharing. TCRdb holds this immuneACCESS table with in-frame rearrangements only. Some clones are missing; in checked studies, unresolved V genes explain under half, and the rest has no known cause. The V and J calls and clone size come from that table; D and trimming were worked out from the DNA. In this sample the table shows some 150,000 clones, roughly 10% of which occur a single time. About 0.6% of the sample rests with the top ten.

Each donor gave one peripheral blood draw, averaging roughly 120 mL, which was collected into heparinised tubes. Naive, central memory, regulatory and stem cell-like memory CD4+ T cells were sorted on a BD FACSAria II using a panel including CD45RO, CCR7, CD25, CD127, CD95 and CD27. All sorted populations exceeded 95% purity. PBMCs were isolated immediately by Lymphoprep density gradient centrifugation and stained directly without culture. Samples were stained and sorted in pairs, with one healthy donor and one patient per experiment, so that batch effects were minimized. The sequence is built from TRBV29-1 and TRBJ1-2, with 10 bases in between that match TRBD1. This receptor was obtained from a woman aged 40 to 50 in good health. The sequenced material came from central memory CD4+ T cells from blood. CDR3 reads: CSVGQGANYGYTF. At the DNA level, the sequence is TGCAGCGTAGGACAGGGGGCTAACTATGGCTACACCTTC.